The present TCR beta chain was sequenced within a study of cytomegalovirus exposure and HLA in healthy donors. Study-level results: Trimming of TCR beta V- and J-genes showed a link, identified in a later analysis, to a missense DCLRE1C variant. Cytomegalovirus association was listed for approximately 150 TCR beta chains.

V lost 5 bases and J lost 2; bases outside the gene matches: 8. The CDR3 is 15 residues long. Germline CDR1 is SGDLS and CDR2 is YYNGEE. About this clone: The antigen is not known.

60 Vbeta and 13 Jbeta primers were used in PCR. The repertoire was sequenced with immunoSEQ multiplex PCR; TCRdb's copy has only in-frame clones and lacks some. The sample includes 160,000 or so clones, more than 75% of them seen just once. V gene TRBV9 combines with J gene TRBJ2-3, with TRBD2 matching over 7 bases. The receptor was derived from a male donor in good health and CMV-seronegative. The material sequenced was PBMCs. The DNA for the CDR3 is TGTGCCAGCAGTGGGGGGGGGACTACCACAGATACGCAGTATTTT. Protein sequence: CASSGGGTTTDTQYF.